Presented here are 9 T cell receptor beta chains from one specimen sequenced in a study of blood T cell repertoires in COVID-19. Using immunoSEQ multiplex PCR, the repertoire was profiled, and TCRdb retains in-frame clones only, with some absent. Altogether roughly 180,000 clones are present, about 88% being singletons, with the ten largest covering around 0.99%. Sample: peripheral blood. The source is a man between 18 and 35 years old with acute or convalescent COVID-19.

This rearrangement joins TRBV29-1 to TRBJ2-5; no clear D gene. Trimming removed 6 bases from V and 0 bases from J, with 8 bases in between. The CDR3 contains 12 residues. Germline lookup yields CDR1 SQVTM and CDR2 ANQGSEA. CDR3 coding DNA: TGCAGCGTGCGCACCTACCAAGAGACCCAGTACTTC. Its translation is CSVRTYQETQYF.

This clone was recorded once. The V call is TRBV30, the J call TRBJ2-1; 9 nucleotides agree with TRBD1. The CDR3 consists of 14 residues. Germline V gene sequence: CDR1 GTSNPN, CDR2 SVGIG (reference sequence). V was pared by 2 bases and J by 7 bases, with 6 bases of the junction left unmatched. The CDR3 protein is CAWSPGTGYNEQFF. CDR3 nucleotides: TGTGCCTGGAGTCCCGGGACAGGGTATAATGAGCAGTTCTTC.

V and J are TRBV3-1 (or the pseudogene TRBV3-2) and TRBJ2-7; no clear D gene. The CDR3 runs 13 residues. The germline V gene encodes CDR1 LGHDT and CDR2 YNNKEL (reference sequence). V gave up 1 base and J gave up 1 base, with 5 bases separating them. The DNA of the CDR3 is TGTGCCAGCAGCCAAGTCTTATCCTACGAGCAGTACTTC. As protein: CASSQVLSYEQYF.

J is TRBJ1-1 and V is TRBV3-1 (or the pseudogene TRBV3-2); D is possibly TRBD1 (6 bases). Germline CDR1 is LGHDT and CDR2 is YNNKEL (reference sequence). The CDR3 runs to 14 residues. The germline V and J ends were trimmed by 3 bases and 8 bases, with 16 bases remaining between them. The CDR3 region is CASSHINPDREAFF. The CDR3 DNA reads TGTGCCAGCAGCCATATAAACCCCGACAGGGAAGCTTTCTTT.

This clone appeared a single time. The chain has TRBV28 and TRBJ2-1; the D gene is possibly TRBD2 (6 bases). From germline, CDR1 is MDHEN and CDR2 SYDVKM. CDR3 length equals 14 residues. Trimming removed 10 bases at V and 3 bases at J, with 16 bases between. Here the CDR3 DNA reads TGTGCCATCCGGGACGCGGAGGGCTACAATGAGCAGTTCTTC. Protein: CAIRDAEGYNEQFF.

This rearrangement joins TRBV27 to TRBJ2-1, with 7 bases matching TRBD1. The V gene's germline CDR1 is MNHEY and CDR2 SMNVEV (reference sequence). The CDR3 contains 14 residues. V lost 7 bases and J lost 4; bases outside the gene matches: 7. The CDR3 loop reads CASNQQGFYNEQFF. CDR3 sequence (DNA): TGTGCCAGCAACCAACAGGGGTTTTACAATGAGCAGTTCTTC.

The CDR3: CASKDSGNEQFF. For the CDR3, the DNA is TGTGCCAGCAAGGACAGTGGCAATGAGCAGTTCTTC. The chain combines TRBV9 with TRBJ2-1; TRBD1 might be the D (6 bases). Trimming removed 6 bases from V and 6 bases from J, with 10 bases in between. CDR1 and CDR2 from the germline V gene are SGDLS and YYNGEE. This CDR3 is 12 amino acids long.

V is TRBV4-1 and J is TRBJ2-5; 7 bases fit TRBD1. This CDR3 is built from 16 residues. V lost 1 base, J lost 9 bases, and 14 bases stayed unmatched. Germline lookup yields CDR1 MGHRA and CDR2 YSYEKL. Here the CDR3 reads CASSQVRGRSEGAQYF. The CDR3 DNA reads as TGCGCCAGCAGCCAAGTTAGGGGGCGGTCCGAAGGGGCCCAGTACTTC.

The J gene is TRBJ1-3, the V gene TRBV3-1 (or the pseudogene TRBV3-2); TRBD1 matches at 7 bases. This CDR3 has 14 residues. Germline CDR1 LGHDT, CDR2 YNNKEL (reference sequence). The trim removed 5 bases at V and 5 bases at J, leaving 6 bases unmatched. The CDR3 sequence is CASSSPGQRNTIYF. CDR3 nucleotides: TGTGCCAGCAGCTCACCGGGACAGCGAAACACCATATATTTT.